These T cell receptor beta chains were read from a single sample in a study of T cell repertoires in cytomegalovirus infection. What these receptors recognize is not known. TCRdb called the reads again in MiXCR, with one record for every CDR3 protein. The data contain about 20,000 distinct CDR3 sequences, around 40% of them singletons. Here the sequenced sample was CD8+ T cells from cultured PBMCs, taken from culture after CMV antigen stimulation. The receptor set was obtained from a human donor in good health (CMV status not recorded). Some clones in this sample may be carry-over from other donors' samples. Each CDR3 is given with its conserved first and last residue. A D gene is named only where the DNA matches it firmly. A clone size is listed for some rows: how often the clone was seen (once, few, many), or a class if it is expanded.

CDR3,DNA,D,size,J,V
CASSLKGVTRGDTEAFF,TGTGCCAGCAGCTTAAAAGGGGTGACTCGCGGGGACACTGAAGCTTTCTTT,-,few,TRBJ1-1,TRBV7-6
CASWTPGLPNYGYTF,TGTGCCAGCTGGACCCCAGGGCTTCCTAACTATGGCTACACCTTC,-,few,TRBJ1-2,TRBV6-2/TRBV6-3
CASSSDPLGAGELFF,TGTGCCAGCAGTTCTGACCCACTGGGGGCCGGGGAGCTGTTTTTT,-,few,TRBJ2-2,TRBV6-1
CSLAGVHSYNEQFF,TGTAGCCTAGCGGGGGTCCACTCCTACAATGAGCAGTTCTTC,TRBD2,-,TRBJ2-1,TRBV7-9
CASPGPTGEETQYF,TGTGCCAGCCCAGGACCAACAGGGGAAGAGACCCAGTACTTC,TRBD1,-,TRBJ2-5,TRBV7-8
CASSPLPGSNYEQYF,TGTGCCAGCAGTCCGCTTCCAGGTAGCAACTACGAGCAGTACTTC,-,few,TRBJ2-7,TRBV28
CASRDRGFTGELFF,TGTGCCAGCAGGGACAGGGGATTTACCGGGGAGCTGTTTTTT,TRBD1,once,TRBJ2-2,TRBV27
CASSSGLAGGQGSEQFF,TGTGCCAGCAGCTCCGGACTAGCGGGAGGCCAAGGGAGTGAGCAGTTCTTC,TRBD2,-,TRBJ2-1,TRBV7-6
CASRGAGGNTIYF,TGTGCCAGCAGGGGGGCGGGTGGAAACACCATATATTTT,-,many,TRBJ1-3,TRBV7-2
CASSPRHTDTQYF,TGCGCCAGCAGCCCCAGACACACAGATACGCAGTATTTT,-,-,TRBJ2-3,TRBV4-3
CASSLDTGPGANVLTF,TGTGCCAGCAGCTTAGATACAGGGCCTGGGGCCAACGTCCTGACTTTC,-,many,TRBJ2-6,TRBV7-9
CASSLGSGSRNNEQFF,TGTGCCAGCAGCTTAGGCAGCGGGAGTCGGAACAATGAGCAGTTCTTC,TRBD2,many,TRBJ2-1,TRBV7-6
CASRLGLAGGTGELFF,TGCGCCAGCAGGCTTGGCCTTGCGGGAGGAACCGGGGAGCTGTTTTTT,TRBD2,-,TRBJ2-2,TRBV10-2
CSVPPRGEQETQYF,TGCAGCGTACCCCCCAGGGGGGAGCAAGAGACCCAGTACTTC,-,few,TRBJ2-5,TRBV29-1
CAISDLGAGQTQYF,TGTGCCATCAGTGATCTGGGGGCGGGGCAGACCCAGTACTTC,-,-,TRBJ2-5,TRBV10-3
CASSFGQGSGNTIYF,TGTGCCAGCAGTTTCGGACAGGGGTCTGGAAACACCATATATTTT,TRBD1,few,TRBJ1-3,TRBV27
CASSPLGTEQYF,TGTGCCAGCTCACCACTGGGAACCGAGCAGTACTTC,-,few,TRBJ2-7,TRBV18
CASSSLSTGGEGPLHF,TGTGCCAGCAGCTCATTGTCAACAGGGGGCGAGGGACCCCTCCACTTT,TRBD1,many,TRBJ1-6,TRBV7-2
CASSYRAEGGQFF,TGTGCCAGCAGTTACAGGGCGGAGGGGGGGCAGTTCTTC,-,many,TRBJ2-1,TRBV6-5
CASSMGQGAPYEQYF,TGTGCCAGCAGCATGGGACAGGGGGCTCCCTACGAGCAGTACTTC,TRBD1,-,TRBJ2-7,TRBV5-6
CASFPFSGGRLNEQYF,TGTGCCAGCTTTCCCTTCTCCGGGGGGCGCTTAAACGAGCAGTACTTC,-,-,TRBJ2-7,TRBV27
CASSSDLRGMNTEAFF,TGTGCCAGCAGTTCTGACCTGAGGGGGATGAACACTGAAGCTTTCTTT,-,many,TRBJ1-1,TRBV12-3/TRBV12-4
CASSRQTSGGEETQYF,TGTGCCAGCAGCCGCCAGACTAGCGGGGGGGAGGAGACCCAGTACTTC,TRBD2,-,TRBJ2-5,TRBV11-2
CASSSGGTNTEAFF,TGTGCCAGCAGCTCCGGTGGCACGAACACTGAAGCTTTCTTT,-,-,TRBJ1-1,TRBV7-3
CVSSPGTSEGQETQYF,TGTGTCAGCAGCCCCGGGACTAGCGAGGGCCAAGAGACCCAGTACTTC,TRBD2,-,TRBJ2-5,TRBV13
CASSPEGDTQYF,TGTGCCAGCTCACCAGAGGGAGATACGCAGTATTTT,-,-,TRBJ2-3,TRBV18
CASSLFWVPLYGYTF,TGTGCCAGCAGTTTATTCTGGGTTCCCCTGTATGGCTACACCTTC,-,-,TRBJ1-2,TRBV28
CATSTQPTDTQYF,TGCGCCACCTCCACCCAGCCGACAGATACGCAGTATTTT,-,few,TRBJ2-3,TRBV10-2
CASSLGQGQVGTEAFF,TGCGCCAGCAGCCTCGGACAGGGCCAGGTTGGCACTGAAGCTTTCTTT,TRBD1,-,TRBJ1-1,TRBV4-3
CASSSERGAQYF,TGTGCCAGCAGCTCCGAGCGGGGAGCGCAGTATTTT,TRBD2,once,TRBJ2-3,TRBV7-4
CASSLGPGGGNEKLFF,TGTGCCAGCAGCTTAGGCCCAGGGGGTGGTAATGAAAAACTGTTTTTT,TRBD1,few,TRBJ1-4,TRBV7-7
CSAADGNTEAFF,TGCAGCGCCGCAGACGGAAACACTGAAGCTTTCTTT,-,-,TRBJ1-1,TRBV29-1
CASTLYRPGTANSPLHF,TGTGCCAGCACACTTTACCGACCCGGGACAGCCAATTCACCCCTCCACTTT,TRBD1,-,TRBJ1-6,TRBV6-6
CATSGENRNEQFF,TGTGCCACCAGCGGAGAGAACAGGAATGAGCAGTTCTTC,-,few,TRBJ2-1,TRBV15
CASTSAAGAITDTQYF,TGTGCCAGCACCTCCGCCGCGGGGGCCATCACAGATACGCAGTATTTT,-,few,TRBJ2-3,TRBV12-3/TRBV12-4
CASIWATANTEAFF,TGTGCCAGCATATGGGCGACAGCGAACACTGAAGCTTTCTTT,-,-,TRBJ1-1,TRBV2
CASSLTLGDRTYF,TGTGCCAGCAGCTTAACTCTGGGGGACCGTACCTACTTC,-,-,TRBJ2-4,TRBV7-6
CASSYPHSADRMYQETQYF,TGTGCCAGCAGTTATCCCCATTCGGCAGACAGGATGTACCAAGAGACCCAGTACTTC,-,-,TRBJ2-5,TRBV7-4
CAISEGTTGNEQYF,TGTGCCATCAGTGAGGGGACGACAGGGAACGAGCAGTACTTC,TRBD1,once,TRBJ2-7,TRBV10-3
CASSFSGTGDNYGYTF,TGTGCCAGCAGCTTCTCCGGGACAGGAGACAACTATGGCTACACCTTC,TRBD1,-,TRBJ1-2,TRBV6-2/TRBV6-3
CASSPTQMNTGELFF,TGTGCCAGCAGCCCGACCCAAATGAACACCGGGGAGCTGTTTTTT,-,few,TRBJ2-2,TRBV11-3
CASRPQGADTEAFF,TGTGCCAGCAGACCACAGGGGGCGGACACTGAAGCTTTCTTT,TRBD1,few,TRBJ1-1,TRBV7-4
CASSLSDEQFF,TGTGCCAGCAGCTTATCTGATGAGCAGTTCTTC,-,-,TRBJ2-1,TRBV7-6
CASSLGGTGDEQYF,TGTGCCAGCAGCTTAGGTGGGACAGGGGATGAGCAGTACTTC,TRBD1,-,TRBJ2-7,TRBV7-6
CASSYSFVGQRDYEQYF,TGTGCCAGCAGTTACTCGTTCGTTGGACAGCGAGACTACGAGCAGTACTTC,-,few,TRBJ2-7,TRBV6-5
CASGQTSYNEQFF,TGTGCCAGCGGCCAAACCTCCTACAATGAGCAGTTCTTC,-,-,TRBJ2-1,TRBV7-2
CASSYSTGAENTEAFF,TGTGCCAGCAGTTATTCGACAGGGGCGGAGAACACTGAAGCTTTCTTT,TRBD1,-,TRBJ1-1,TRBV11-2
CSVVWGQGAYGANVLTF,TGCAGCGTTGTCTGGGGACAGGGGGCTTACGGGGCCAACGTCCTGACTTTC,TRBD1,-,TRBJ2-6,TRBV29-1
CASSYVDREFDEQFF,TGTGCCAGCAGTTACGTGGACAGGGAGTTCGATGAGCAGTTCTTC,TRBD1,-,TRBJ2-1,TRBV6-2/TRBV6-3
CASSRWVLTPGVTDTQYF,TGTGCCAGCAGCCGTTGGGTTTTAACCCCCGGAGTGACAGATACGCAGTATTTT,-,-,TRBJ2-3,TRBV11-2
CASSSRDRVPDTQYF,TGTGCCAGCAGCTCTCGGGACAGGGTCCCAGATACGCAGTATTTT,TRBD1,once,TRBJ2-3,TRBV11-2
CASSVDREGETQYF,TGTGCCAGCAGTGTAGACAGGGAAGGAGAGACCCAGTACTTC,TRBD1,many,TRBJ2-5,TRBV27
CAISEFLEDEQYF,TGTGCCATCAGTGAGTTTCTTGAGGACGAGCAGTACTTC,-,-,TRBJ2-7,TRBV10-3
CASSGPGEDIQYF,TGTGCCAGCAGTGGACCGGGGGAAGACATTCAGTACTTC,-,-,TRBJ2-4,TRBV2
CASSQGLAETTDTQYF,TGTGCCAGCAGCCAGGGACTAGCGGAGACTACAGATACGCAGTATTTT,TRBD2,-,TRBJ2-3,TRBV7-9
CASSSQGSTEAFF,TGTGCCAGCAGTTCACAGGGTAGCACTGAAGCTTTCTTT,-,-,TRBJ1-1,TRBV25-1